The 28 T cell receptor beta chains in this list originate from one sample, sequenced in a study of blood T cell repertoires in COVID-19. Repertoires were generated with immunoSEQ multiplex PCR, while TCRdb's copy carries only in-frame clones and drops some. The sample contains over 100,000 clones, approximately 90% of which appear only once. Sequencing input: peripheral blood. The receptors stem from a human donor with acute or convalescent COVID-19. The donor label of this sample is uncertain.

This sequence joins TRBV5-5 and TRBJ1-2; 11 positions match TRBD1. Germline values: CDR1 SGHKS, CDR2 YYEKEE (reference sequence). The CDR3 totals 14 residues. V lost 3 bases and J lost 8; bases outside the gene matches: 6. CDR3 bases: TGTGCCAGCAGCTGGGACAGGGGGACTGGGGGCTACACCTTC. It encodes CASSWDRGTGGYTF.

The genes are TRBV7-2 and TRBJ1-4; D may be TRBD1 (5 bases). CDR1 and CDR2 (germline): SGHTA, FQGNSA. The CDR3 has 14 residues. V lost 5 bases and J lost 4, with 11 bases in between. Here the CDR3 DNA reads TGTGCCAGCAGCCCAGGGCAGAGTAATGAAAAACTGTTTTTT. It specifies CASSPGQSNEKLFF. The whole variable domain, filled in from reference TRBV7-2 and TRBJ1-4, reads GAGVSQSPSNKVTEKGKDVELRCDPISGHTALYWYRQSLGQGLEFLIYFQGNSAPDKSGLPSDRFSAERTGGSVSTLTIQRTQQEDSAVYLCASSPGQSNEKLFFGSGTQLSVL.

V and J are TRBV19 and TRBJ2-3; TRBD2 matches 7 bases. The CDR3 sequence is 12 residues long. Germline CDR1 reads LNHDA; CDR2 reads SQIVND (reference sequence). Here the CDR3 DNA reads TGTGCAAGTCTAGCGGCCGGCGATACGCAGTATTTT. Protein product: CASLAAGDTQYF.

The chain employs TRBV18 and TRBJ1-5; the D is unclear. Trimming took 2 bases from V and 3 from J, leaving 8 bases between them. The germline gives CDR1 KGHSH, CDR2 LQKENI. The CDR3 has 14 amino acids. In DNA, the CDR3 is TGTGCCAGCTCACCAACGGGAAACAATCAGCCCCAGCATTTT. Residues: CASSPTGNNQPQHF.

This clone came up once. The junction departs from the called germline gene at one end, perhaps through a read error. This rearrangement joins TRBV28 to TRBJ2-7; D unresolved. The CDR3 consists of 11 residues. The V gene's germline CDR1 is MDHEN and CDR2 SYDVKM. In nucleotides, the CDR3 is TGTGCCAGCAGTTTATCCTCCGAGCAGTACTTC. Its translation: CASSLSSEQYF.

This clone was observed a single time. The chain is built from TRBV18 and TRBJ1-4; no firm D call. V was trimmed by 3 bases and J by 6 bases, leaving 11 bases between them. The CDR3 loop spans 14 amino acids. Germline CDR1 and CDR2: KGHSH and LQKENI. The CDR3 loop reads CASSPQKSDEKLFF. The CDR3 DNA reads TGTGCCAGCTCACCGCAAAAATCGGATGAAAAACTGTTTTTT.

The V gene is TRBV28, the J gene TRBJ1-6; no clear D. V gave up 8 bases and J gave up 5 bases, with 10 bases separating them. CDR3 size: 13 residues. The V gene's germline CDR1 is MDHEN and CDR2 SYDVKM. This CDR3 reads CASRPVHNSPLHF. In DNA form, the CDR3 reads TGTGCCAGCCGCCCAGTGCATAATTCACCCCTCCACTTT.

This CDR3 reads CASSGQGARGYTF. DNA for the CDR3: TGTGCCAGCAGCGGACAGGGGGCTCGTGGCTACACCTTC. The chain is built from TRBV7-2 and TRBJ1-2, with 11 bases fitting TRBD1. V shed 5 bases and J 7 bases; nucleotides not matched to a gene: 3. Germline V gene lookup returns CDR1 SGHTA and CDR2 FQGNSA. The CDR3 spans 13 residues.

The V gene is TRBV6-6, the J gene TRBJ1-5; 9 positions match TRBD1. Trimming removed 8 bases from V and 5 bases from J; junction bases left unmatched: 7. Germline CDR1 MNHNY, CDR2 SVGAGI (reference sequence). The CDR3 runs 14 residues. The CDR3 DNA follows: TGTGCCAGCGGGGGACAGGGTGGTCATCAGCCCCAGCATTTT. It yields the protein CASGGQGGHQPQHF.

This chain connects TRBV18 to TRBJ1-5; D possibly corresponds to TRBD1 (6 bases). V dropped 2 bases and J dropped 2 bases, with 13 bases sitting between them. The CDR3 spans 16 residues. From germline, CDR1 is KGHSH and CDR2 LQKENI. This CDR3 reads CASSPIRQVGNQPQHF. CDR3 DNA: TGTGCCAGCTCACCAATACGACAGGTTGGCAATCAGCCCCAGCATTTT.

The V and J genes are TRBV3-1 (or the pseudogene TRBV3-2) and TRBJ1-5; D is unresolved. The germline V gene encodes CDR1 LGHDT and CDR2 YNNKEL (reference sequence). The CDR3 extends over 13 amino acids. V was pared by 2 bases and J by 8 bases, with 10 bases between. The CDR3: CASSQSVAEPQHF. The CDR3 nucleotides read TGTGCCAGCAGCCAAAGCGTTGCAGAGCCCCAGCATTTT.

The CDR3 DNA is TGTGCCACCAGCAGAGATGCTTCGGTGCGGCAGCCCCAGCATTTT. This encodes CATSRDASVRQPQHF. This chain joins TRBV15 and TRBJ1-5; no clear D. Between the trimmed V and J ends, which lost 0 bases and 7 bases, there was a span of 13 bases. The CDR3 is 15 residues long. Germline CDR1 LNHNV, CDR2 YYDKDF (reference sequence).

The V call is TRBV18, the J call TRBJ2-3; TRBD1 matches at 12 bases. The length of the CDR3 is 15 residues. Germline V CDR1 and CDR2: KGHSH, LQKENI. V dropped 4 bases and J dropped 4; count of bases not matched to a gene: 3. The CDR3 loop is CASSRDRGLADTQYF. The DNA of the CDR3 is TGTGCCAGCTCACGGGACAGGGGGCTTGCAGATACGCAGTATTTT.

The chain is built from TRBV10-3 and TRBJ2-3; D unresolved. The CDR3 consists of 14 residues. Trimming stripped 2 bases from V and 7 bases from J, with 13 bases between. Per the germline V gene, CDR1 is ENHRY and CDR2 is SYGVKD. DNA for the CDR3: TGTGCCATCAGTGAGACGGAGCAAGGCCATACGCAGTATTTT. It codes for CAISETEQGHTQYF.

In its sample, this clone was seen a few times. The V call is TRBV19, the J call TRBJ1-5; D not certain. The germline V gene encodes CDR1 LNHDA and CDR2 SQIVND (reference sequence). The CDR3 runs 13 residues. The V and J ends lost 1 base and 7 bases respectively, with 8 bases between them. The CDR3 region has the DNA TGTGCCAGTAGTATAGGGCAGTTACAGCCCCAGCATTTT. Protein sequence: CASSIGQLQPQHF.

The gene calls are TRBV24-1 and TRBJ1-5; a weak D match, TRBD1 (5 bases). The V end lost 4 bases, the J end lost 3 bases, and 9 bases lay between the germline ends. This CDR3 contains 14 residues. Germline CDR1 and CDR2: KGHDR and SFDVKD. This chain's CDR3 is CATSDRAANQPQHF. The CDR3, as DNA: TGTGCCACCAGTGACAGGGCCGCCAATCAGCCCCAGCATTTT.

The CDR3 protein is CASRPGTGLGDEQFF. In DNA form, the CDR3 reads TGTGCCAGCAGGCCCGGGACAGGGTTGGGGGATGAGCAGTTCTTC. The rearrangement uses TRBV7-9 and TRBJ2-1; 9 nucleotides agree with TRBD1. V lost 6 bases to trimming and J lost 8 bases; unmatched junction nucleotides: 11. The CDR3 covers 15 residues. CDR1 and CDR2 from the germline V gene are SEHNR and FQNEAQ (reference sequence). Together with reference TRBV7-9 and TRBJ2-1, the CDR3 gives the full variable domain: DTGVSQNPRHKITKRGQNVTFRCDPISEHNRLYWYRQTLGQGPEFLTYFQNEAQLEKSRLLSDRFSAERPKGSFSTLEIQRTEQGDSAMYLCASRPGTGLGDEQFFGPGTRLTVL.

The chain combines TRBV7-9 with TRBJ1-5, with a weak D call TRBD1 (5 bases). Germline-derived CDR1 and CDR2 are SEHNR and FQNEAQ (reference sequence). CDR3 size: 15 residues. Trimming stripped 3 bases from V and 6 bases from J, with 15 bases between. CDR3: CASSLGSGFFQPQHF. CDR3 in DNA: TGTGCCAGCAGCTTGGGTTCAGGGTTCTTTCAGCCCCAGCATTTT.

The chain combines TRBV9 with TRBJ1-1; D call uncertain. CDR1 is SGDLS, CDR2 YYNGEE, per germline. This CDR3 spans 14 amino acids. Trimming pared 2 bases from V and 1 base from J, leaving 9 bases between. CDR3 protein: CASSVGRENTEAFF. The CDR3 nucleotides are TGTGCCAGCAGCGTCGGGAGGGAGAACACTGAAGCTTTCTTT.

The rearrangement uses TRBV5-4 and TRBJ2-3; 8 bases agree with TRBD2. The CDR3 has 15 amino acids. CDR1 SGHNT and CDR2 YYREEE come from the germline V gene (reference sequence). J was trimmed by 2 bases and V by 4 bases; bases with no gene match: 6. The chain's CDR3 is CASSVTSGPTDTQYF. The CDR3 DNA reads TGTGCCAGCAGCGTTACTAGCGGTCCCACAGATACGCAGTATTTT.

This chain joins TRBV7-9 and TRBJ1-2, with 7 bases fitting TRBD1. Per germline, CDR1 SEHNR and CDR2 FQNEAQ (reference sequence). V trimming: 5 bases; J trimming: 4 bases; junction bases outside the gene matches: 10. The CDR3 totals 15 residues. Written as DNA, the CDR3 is TGTGCCAGCAGCCGACCCGGGACAGTTGTCTATGGCTACACCTTC. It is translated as CASSRPGTVVYGYTF.

The CDR3 region is CASSLNGIGGNTGELFF. CDR3 bases: TGTGCCAGCAGCTTAAATGGAATAGGAGGGAACACCGGGGAGCTGTTTTTT. The chain couples TRBV7-3 to TRBJ2-2, with D maybe TRBD2 (5 bases). V lost 1 base, J lost 1 base, and 13 bases lay in between. The CDR3 covers 17 residues. The germline V gene has CDR1 SGHTA and CDR2 FQGTGA.

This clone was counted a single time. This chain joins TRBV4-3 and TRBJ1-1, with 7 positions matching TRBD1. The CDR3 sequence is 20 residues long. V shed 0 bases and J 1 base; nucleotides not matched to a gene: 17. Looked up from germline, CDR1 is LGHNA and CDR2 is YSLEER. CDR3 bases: TGCGCCAGCAGCCAAGATTTTTACCGAGACAGGGTGGCGGGGAACACTGAAGCTTTCTTT. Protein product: CASSQDFYRDRVAGNTEAFF.

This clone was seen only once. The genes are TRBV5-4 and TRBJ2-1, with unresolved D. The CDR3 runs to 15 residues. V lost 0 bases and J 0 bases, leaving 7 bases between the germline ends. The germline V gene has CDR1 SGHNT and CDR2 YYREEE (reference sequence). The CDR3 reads CASSLDPSSYNEQFF. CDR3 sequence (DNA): TGTGCCAGCAGCTTGGACCCCAGCTCCTACAATGAGCAGTTCTTC.

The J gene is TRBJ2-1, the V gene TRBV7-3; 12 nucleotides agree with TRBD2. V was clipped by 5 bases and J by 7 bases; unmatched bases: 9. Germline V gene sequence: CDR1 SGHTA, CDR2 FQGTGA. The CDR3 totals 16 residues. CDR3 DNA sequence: TGTGCCAGCAGCCCGCTGACTAGCGGGAGAAGTAATGAGCAGTTCTTC. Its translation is CASSPLTSGRSNEQFF.

DNA for the CDR3: TGTGCCTGGAGTCGTGGGGACAGTGGTTATTCACCCCTCCACTTT. It specifies CAWSRGDSGYSPLHF. The rearrangement uses TRBV30 and TRBJ1-6; the match to TRBD1 covers 7 bases. V was clipped by 2 bases and J by 8 bases; unmatched bases: 9. This CDR3 is 15 amino acids long. Germline-derived CDR1 and CDR2 are GTSNPN and SVGIG (reference sequence). The full variable domain, in which reference TRBV30 and TRBJ1-6 provide the parts outside the CDR3, is SQTIHQWPATLVQPVGSPLSLECTVEGTSNPNLYWYRQAAGRGLQLLFYSVGIGQISSEVPQNLSASRPQDRQFILSSKKLLLSDSGFYLCAWSRGDSGYSPLHFGNGTRLTVT.

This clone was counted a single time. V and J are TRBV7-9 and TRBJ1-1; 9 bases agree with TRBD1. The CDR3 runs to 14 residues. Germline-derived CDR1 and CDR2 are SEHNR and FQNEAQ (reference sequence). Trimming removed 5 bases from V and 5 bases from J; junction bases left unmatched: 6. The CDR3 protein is CASSRGTGMTEAFF. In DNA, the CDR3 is TGTGCCAGCAGCCGTGGGACAGGGATGACTGAAGCTTTCTTT.

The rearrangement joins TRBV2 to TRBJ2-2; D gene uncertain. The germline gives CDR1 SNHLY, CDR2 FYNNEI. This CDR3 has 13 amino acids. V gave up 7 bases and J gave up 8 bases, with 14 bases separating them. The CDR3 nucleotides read TGTGCCAGCAAACACCCGCTTCCAGGGGAGCTGTTTTTT. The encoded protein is CASKHPLPGELFF.